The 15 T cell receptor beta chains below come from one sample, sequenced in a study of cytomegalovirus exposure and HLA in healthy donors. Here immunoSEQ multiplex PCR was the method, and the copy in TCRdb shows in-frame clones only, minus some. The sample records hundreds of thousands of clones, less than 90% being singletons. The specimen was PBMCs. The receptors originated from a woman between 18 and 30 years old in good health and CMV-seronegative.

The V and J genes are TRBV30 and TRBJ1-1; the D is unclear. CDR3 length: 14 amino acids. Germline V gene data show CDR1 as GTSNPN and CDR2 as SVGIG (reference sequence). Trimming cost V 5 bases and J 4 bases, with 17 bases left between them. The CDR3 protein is CAWVKGMWTTEAFF. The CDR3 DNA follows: TGTGCCTGGGTAAAAGGAATGTGGACCACTGAAGCTTTCTTT.

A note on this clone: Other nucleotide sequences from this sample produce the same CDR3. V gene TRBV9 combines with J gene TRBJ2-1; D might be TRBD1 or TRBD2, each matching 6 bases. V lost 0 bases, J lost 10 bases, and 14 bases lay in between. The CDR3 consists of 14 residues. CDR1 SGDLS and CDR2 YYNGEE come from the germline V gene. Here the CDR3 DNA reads TGTGCCAGCAGCGTAGGTGGTGGGGGGCGCGAGCAGTTCTTC. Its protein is CASSVGGGGREQFF. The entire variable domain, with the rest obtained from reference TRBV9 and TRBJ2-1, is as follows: DSGVTQTPKHLITATGQRVTLRCSPRSGDLSVYWYQQSLDQGLQFLIQYYNGEERAKGNILERFSAQQFPDLHSELNLSSLELGDSALYFCASSVGGGGREQFFGPGTRLTVL.

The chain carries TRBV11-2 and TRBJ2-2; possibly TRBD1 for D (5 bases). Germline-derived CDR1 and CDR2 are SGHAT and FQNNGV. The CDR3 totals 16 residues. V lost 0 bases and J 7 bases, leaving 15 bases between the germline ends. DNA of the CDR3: TGTGCCAGCAGCTTAGATCCGGCAGGGCGATACGGGGAGCTGTTTTTT. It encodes CASSLDPAGRYGELFF.

The CDR3 nucleotides read TGTGCCTGGAGTGGACAGTGGGGCACTGAAGCTTTCTTT. Its protein product is CAWSGQWGTEAFF. This sequence joins TRBV30 and TRBJ1-1, with D maybe TRBD1 (5 bases). The V gene's germline CDR1 is GTSNPN and CDR2 SVGIG (reference sequence). V shed 1 base and J shed 4 bases, with 10 bases lying between them. The CDR3 sequence is 13 residues long.

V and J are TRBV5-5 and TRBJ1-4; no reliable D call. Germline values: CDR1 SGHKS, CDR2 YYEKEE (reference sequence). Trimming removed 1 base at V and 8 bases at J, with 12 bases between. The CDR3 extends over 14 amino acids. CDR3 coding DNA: TGTGCCAGCAGCTTGCGGGCAACCGGCGAAAAACTGTTTTTT. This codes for CASSLRATGEKLFF. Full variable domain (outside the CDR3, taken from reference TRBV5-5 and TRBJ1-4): DAGVTQSPTHLIKTRGQQVTLRCSPISGHKSVSWYQQVLGQGPQFIFQYYEKEERGRGNFPDRFSARQFPNYSSELNVNALLLGDSALYLCASSLRATGEKLFFGSGTQLSVL.

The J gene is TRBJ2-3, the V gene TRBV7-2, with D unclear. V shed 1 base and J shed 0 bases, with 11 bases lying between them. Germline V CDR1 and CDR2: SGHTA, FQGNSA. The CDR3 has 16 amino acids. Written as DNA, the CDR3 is TGTGCCAGCAGCTTAGAAGGCGGTTTAAGCACAGATACGCAGTATTTT. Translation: CASSLEGGLSTDTQYF.

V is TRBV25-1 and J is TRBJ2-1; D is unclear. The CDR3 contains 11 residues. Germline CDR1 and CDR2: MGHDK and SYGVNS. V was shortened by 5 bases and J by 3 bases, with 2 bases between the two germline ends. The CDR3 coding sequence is TGTGCCAGCAGTTACTACAATGAGCAGTTCTTC. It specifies CASSYYNEQFF.

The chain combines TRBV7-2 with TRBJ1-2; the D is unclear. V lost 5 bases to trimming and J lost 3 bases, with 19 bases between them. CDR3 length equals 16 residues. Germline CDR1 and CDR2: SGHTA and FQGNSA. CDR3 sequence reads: CASSLSGWPWDYGYTF. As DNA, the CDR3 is TGTGCCAGCAGCCTCTCAGGATGGCCCTGGGACTATGGCTACACCTTC.

Written as DNA, the CDR3 is TGTGCCAGCACGGTGGTTCGGGATCGATCACGGGAGCTGAACACCGGGGAGCTGTTTTTT. Translating gives CASTVVRDRSRELNTGELFF. The chain recombines TRBV27 with TRBJ2-2; D may be TRBD2 (6 bases). CDR1 is MNHEY, CDR2 SMNVEV, per germline (reference sequence). This CDR3 has 20 residues. V lost 7 bases and J lost 1, with 28 bases in between.

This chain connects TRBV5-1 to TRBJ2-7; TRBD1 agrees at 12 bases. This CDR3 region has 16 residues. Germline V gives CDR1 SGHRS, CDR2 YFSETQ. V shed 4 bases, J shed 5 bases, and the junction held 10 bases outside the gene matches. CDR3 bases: TGCGCCAGCAGCCGCACCACCGGGACAGGGGGCGACGAGCAGTACTTC. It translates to CASSRTTGTGGDEQYF.

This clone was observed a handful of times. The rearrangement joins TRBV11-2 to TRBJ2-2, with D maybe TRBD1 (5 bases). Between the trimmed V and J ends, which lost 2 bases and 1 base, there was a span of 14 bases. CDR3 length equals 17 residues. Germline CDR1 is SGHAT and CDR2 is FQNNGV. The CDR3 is CASSLKGFKRNTGELFF. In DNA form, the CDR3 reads TGTGCCAGCAGCTTAAAGGGGTTTAAAAGGAACACCGGGGAGCTGTTTTTT.

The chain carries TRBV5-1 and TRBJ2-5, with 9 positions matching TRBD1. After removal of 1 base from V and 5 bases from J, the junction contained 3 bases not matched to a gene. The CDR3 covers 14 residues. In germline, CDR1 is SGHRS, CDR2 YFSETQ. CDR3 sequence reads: CASSLTGGSETQYF. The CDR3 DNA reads TGCGCCAGCAGCTTGACAGGGGGCTCCGAGACCCAGTACTTC.

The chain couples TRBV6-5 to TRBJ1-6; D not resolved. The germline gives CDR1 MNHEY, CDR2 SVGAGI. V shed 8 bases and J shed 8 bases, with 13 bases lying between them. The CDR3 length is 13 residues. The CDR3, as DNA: TGTGCCAGCGGGCGAGGCAGATATTCACCCCTCCACTTT. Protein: CASGRGRYSPLHF.

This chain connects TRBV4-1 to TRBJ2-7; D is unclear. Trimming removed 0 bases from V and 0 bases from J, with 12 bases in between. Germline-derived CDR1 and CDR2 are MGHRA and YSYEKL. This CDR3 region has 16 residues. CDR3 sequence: CASSQEPRGPSYEQYF. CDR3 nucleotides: TGCGCCAGCAGCCAAGAACCCCGCGGCCCCTCCTACGAGCAGTACTTC.

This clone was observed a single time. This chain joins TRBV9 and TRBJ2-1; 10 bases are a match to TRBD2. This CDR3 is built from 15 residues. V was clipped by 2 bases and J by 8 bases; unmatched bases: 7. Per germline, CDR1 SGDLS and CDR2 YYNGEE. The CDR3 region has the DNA TGTGCCAGCAGCGTGGGTAGCGGGGGGCTGGATGAGCAGTTCTTC. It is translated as CASSVGSGGLDEQFF.